This T cell receptor beta chain was captured by sequencing in a study of blood T cell repertoires in COVID-19. This CDR3 is 15 amino acids long. Germline V gives CDR1 SEHNR, CDR2 FQNEAQ (reference sequence). Trimming stripped 0 bases from V and 3 bases from J, with 11 bases between. Sequencing was performed with immunoSEQ multiplex PCR; in TCRdb, only in-frame clones are kept and a portion is missing. Of 45,000 or so clones listed, more than 75% are singletons. Sequencing was done on a sample of peripheral blood. The rearrangement uses TRBV7-9 and TRBJ2-5; tentatively, D is TRBD2 (6 bases). The source of this sequence is a woman older than 75 with COVID-19, enrolled during active disease. CDR3 region: CASSLAYPSEETQYF. The DNA for the CDR3 is TGTGCCAGCAGCTTAGCATATCCTAGCGAAGAGACCCAGTACTTC.